This T cell receptor beta chain was sequenced for a study of T cell responses to AZD1222 COVID-19 vaccine. The study's findings and limits: Donors were mostly white British, more females; clonal diversity possibly underestimated. Spike-specific TCR depth and breadth grew after two AZD1222 doses. The span of vaccine-associated CD4 TCRs extended across spike, with dominance at 160-218 and 743-854.

Pooling was applied to second doses at about 4 or about 12 weeks. Some clones are missing from TCRdb's copy, which holds only in-frame ones; the method was immunoSEQ multiplex PCR. The repertoire holds 100,000 to 150,000 clones, with under 95% as singletons. With respect to this clone: Its target is unknown.

CDR3 size: 14 residues. Per the germline V gene, CDR1 is MNHEY and CDR2 is SMNVEV (reference sequence). V lost 3 bases, J lost 5 bases, and 11 bases lay in between. The J gene is TRBJ1-5, the V gene TRBV27; D gene ambiguous. The clonotype comes from an adult who received the AZD1222 COVID-19 vaccine. Sample: peripheral blood, taken 28 days after the second AZD1222 dose. In DNA form, the CDR3 reads TGTGCCAGCAGTTTGAGGCAGGCCGATCAGCCCCAGCATTTT. Translated, it gives CASSLRQADQPQHF.